Presented here are 20 T cell receptor beta chains from one specimen sequenced in a study of blood T cell repertoires in COVID-19. This table comes from immunoSEQ multiplex PCR, and its TCRdb copy is limited to in-frame clones, with some not included. In the table there are fewer than 150,000 clones, about 83% of which are singletons. Sequenced material: peripheral blood. These receptors came from a woman in her thirties or forties with acute or convalescent COVID-19.

The chain couples TRBV4-1 to TRBJ1-4, with D unresolved. V shed 4 bases and J shed 3 bases, with 15 bases lying between them. The CDR3 loop spans 16 amino acids. CDR1 is MGHRA and CDR2 is YSYEKL in the germline V gene. The DNA of the CDR3 is TGCGCCAGCAGCCTGGTGCGGGGTCTTCCTAATGAAAAACTGTTTTTT. Amino acid sequence: CASSLVRGLPNEKLFF.

The chain recombines TRBV4-3 with TRBJ1-5; the D gene is possibly TRBD1 (6 bases). Germline CDR1 LGHNA, CDR2 YSLEER. The ends were cut back, 2 bases at V and 0 bases at J, with 23 bases in the middle. The CDR3 extends over 20 amino acids. The CDR3 nucleotides read TGCGCCAGCAGCCAAAACCTTAAGGGTGGCAGGGGTAATAGCAATCAGCCCCAGCATTTT. Amino acids: CASSQNLKGGRGNSNQPQHF.

This sequence joins TRBV6-4 and TRBJ2-1, with D tentatively TRBD2 (6 bases). Germline lookup yields CDR1 MRHNA and CDR2 SNTAGT. The CDR3 contains 14 residues. Trimming pared 3 bases from V and 0 bases from J, leaving 6 bases between. This chain's CDR3 is CASSEGGSYNEQFF. CDR3 nucleotide sequence: TGTGCCAGCAGTGAGGGGGGCTCCTACAATGAGCAGTTCTTC.

The chain uses TRBV7-8 and TRBJ1-6; D not certain. The germline V gene encodes CDR1 SGHVS and CDR2 FQNEAQ. The CDR3 length is 13 residues. V lost 8 bases and J lost 9, with 14 bases in between. CDR3 sequence reads: CASQERPPSPLHF. Written as DNA, the CDR3 is TGTGCCAGCCAGGAAAGGCCTCCTTCACCCCTCCACTTT.

J is TRBJ2-2 and V is TRBV3-1 (or the pseudogene TRBV3-2); 8 nucleotides align to TRBD2. V shed 1 base, J shed 4 bases, and the junction held 8 bases outside the gene matches. From germline, CDR1 is LGHDT and CDR2 YNNKEL (reference sequence). The CDR3 totals 17 residues. The CDR3 reads CASSQARGGRTTGELFF. Here the CDR3 DNA reads TGTGCCAGCAGCCAAGCCAGAGGCGGGAGGACCACCGGGGAGCTGTTTTTT.

The chain couples TRBV7-9 to TRBJ2-7; TRBD1 matches at 10 bases. Germline trimming cut 5 bases from V and 4 bases from J; bases unmatched to any gene: 11. This CDR3 contains 16 residues. Germline assignment: CDR1 SEHNR and CDR2 FQNEAQ (reference sequence). CDR3 sequence: CASSPASTGGRYEQYF. The DNA for the CDR3 is TGTGCCAGCAGCCCAGCCTCGACAGGGGGCCGTTACGAGCAGTACTTC.

V usage is TRBV9 and J usage is TRBJ1-1, with D perhaps TRBD1 (5 bases). V was shortened by 6 bases and J by 3 bases, with 21 bases between the two germline ends. The V gene's germline CDR1 is SGDLS and CDR2 YYNGEE. The CDR3 is 16 amino acids. CDR3 sequence reads: CASTRTGAPWDTEAFF. For the CDR3, the DNA is TGTGCCAGCACCAGAACAGGAGCCCCCTGGGACACTGAAGCTTTCTTT. Combining the CDR3 with reference TRBV9 and TRBJ1-1 gives the whole variable domain DSGVTQTPKHLITATGQRVTLRCSPRSGDLSVYWYQQSLDQGLQFLIQYYNGEERAKGNILERFSAQQFPDLHSELNLSSLELGDSALYFCASTRTGAPWDTEAFFGQGTRLTVV.

The rearrangement uses TRBV7-9 and TRBJ1-1, with a possible D match to TRBD1 (5 bases). Trimming took 1 base from V and 3 from J, leaving 12 bases between them. Germline assignment: CDR1 SEHNR and CDR2 FQNEAQ (reference sequence). The CDR3 runs to 15 residues. The CDR3 nucleotides are TGTGCCAGCAGCTTAGGCACGGGGGTTGACACTGAAGCTTTCTTT. This translates into CASSLGTGVDTEAFF.

This clone came up a few times. J is TRBJ2-7 and V is TRBV5-6, with 9 bases aligning to TRBD2. The CDR3 spans 17 residues. The junction had 12 bases not matched to a gene; V was cut back by 5 bases and J by 0 bases. The germline V gene has CDR1 SGHDT and CDR2 YYEEEE. CDR3: CASRAGLAGPLSYEQYF. In DNA, the CDR3 is TGTGCCAGCAGAGCGGGCCTAGCGGGGCCCCTCTCCTACGAGCAGTACTTC.

To note about this clone: A read error may produce the germline difference seen at one junction end. The V gene is TRBV20-1, the J gene TRBJ1-3; no definite D call. CDR3 size: 11 residues. Germline V lookup: CDR1 DFQATT, CDR2 SNEGSKA (reference sequence). The DNA of the CDR3 is TGCAGTGCTGTACTAGCCGTCCCGCCGGATTTT. It is translated as CSAVLAVPPDF.

The V and J genes are TRBV18 and TRBJ2-2, with a weak D call TRBD1 (5 bases). The ends were cut back, 2 bases at V and 0 bases at J, with 13 bases in the middle. Germline V CDR1 and CDR2: KGHSH, LQKENI. The CDR3 runs to 17 residues. In nucleotides, the CDR3 is TGTGCCAGCTCACCAGGGGCTATACACTCGAACACCGGGGAGCTGTTTTTT. Its translation: CASSPGAIHSNTGELFF.

This chain uses TRBV10-3 with TRBJ2-3; D is perhaps TRBD1 (6 bases). The CDR3 loop spans 16 amino acids. The V and J ends lost 10 bases and 0 bases respectively, with 20 bases between them. Germline V lookup: CDR1 ENHRY, CDR2 SYGVKD. The CDR3 sequence: CATQAGAHPSTDTQYF. The DNA for the CDR3 is TGTGCCACCCAAGCAGGGGCCCACCCTAGCACAGATACGCAGTATTTT.

Within the sample, this clone is large. The chain combines TRBV27 with TRBJ2-1; TRBD1 aligns across 9 bases. In germline, CDR1 is MNHEY, CDR2 SMNVEV (reference sequence). The CDR3 is 17 amino acids. V gave up 8 bases and J gave up 0 bases; unmatched junction bases: 11. CDR3: CASSGTGSSISYNEQFF. CDR3 coding DNA: TGTGCCAGCTCCGGGACAGGGTCCTCCATCTCCTACAATGAGCAGTTCTTC.

This clone occurred once. V usage is TRBV25-1 and J usage is TRBJ1-3; D not resolved. The germline V gene encodes CDR1 MGHDK and CDR2 SYGVNS. The CDR3 consists of 18 residues. Trimming took off 3 bases at V and 0 bases at J, with 18 bases between the two ends. CDR3 sequence: CASSESFGSGYSGNTIYF. In DNA, the CDR3 is TGTGCCAGCAGTGAGTCTTTTGGTAGCGGCTACTCTGGAAACACCATATATTTT.

This rearrangement joins TRBV7-3 to TRBJ2-3; TRBD1 aligns across 9 bases. Unmatched junction bases numbered 11, after V lost 2 bases and J lost 2 bases. CDR1 and CDR2 (germline): SGHTA, FQGTGA. This CDR3 comprises 18 residues. The CDR3 nucleotides read TGTGCCAGCAGCTTATTTGGGGGACAGGGCCCTACCACAGATACGCAGTATTTT. Residues: CASSLFGGQGPTTDTQYF.

The gene calls are TRBV7-9 and TRBJ1-2; tentatively, D is TRBD1 (5 bases). The length of the CDR3 is 13 residues. Germline lookup yields CDR1 SEHNR and CDR2 FQNEAQ (reference sequence). V lost 5 bases and J lost 7, with 14 bases in between. In DNA, the CDR3 is TGTGCCAGCAGCCCAGACAGCGACCCTGGCTACACCTTC. Translation: CASSPDSDPGYTF.

The V call is TRBV19, the J call TRBJ2-3; 14 bases align to TRBD2. J was trimmed by 0 bases and V by 3 bases; bases with no gene match: 5. Germline values: CDR1 LNHDA, CDR2 SQIVND (reference sequence). The CDR3 covers 18 residues. CDR3 DNA sequence: TGTGCCAGTAGTATTAGGACTAGCGGGAGGTGGAGCACAGATACGCAGTATTTT. Residues: CASSIRTSGRWSTDTQYF.

The chain carries TRBV18 and TRBJ2-1; the D is unclear. V lost 3 bases and J 5 bases, leaving 20 bases between the germline ends. The CDR3 has 17 amino acids. Germline V CDR1 and CDR2: KGHSH, LQKENI. In DNA form, the CDR3 reads TGTGCCAGCTCACCCCAAATCGCTAGAGGTGATCACAATGAGCAGTTCTTC. It encodes CASSPQIARGDHNEQFF. Combining the CDR3 with reference TRBV18 and TRBJ2-1 gives the whole variable domain NAGVMQNPRHLVRRRGQEARLRCSPMKGHSHVYWYRQLPEEGLKFMVYLQKENIIDESGMPKERFSAEFPKEGPSILRIQQVVRGDSAAYFCASSPQIARGDHNEQFFGPGTRLTVL.

The chain carries TRBV4-1 and TRBJ1-4; 7 bases are shared with TRBD1. Germline assignment: CDR1 MGHRA and CDR2 YSYEKL. The CDR3 totals 15 residues. After removal of 5 bases from V and 8 bases from J, the junction contained 11 bases not matched to a gene. CDR3: CASSFTGASAEKLFF. In DNA form, the CDR3 reads TGCGCCAGCAGCTTTACAGGGGCTTCTGCGGAAAAACTGTTTTTT.

The gene calls are TRBV4-3 and TRBJ2-3, with 8 bases lining up with TRBD2. The CDR3 consists of 16 residues. Trimming cost V 4 bases and J 9 bases; bases outside gene matches: 15. The germline gives CDR1 LGHNA, CDR2 YSLEER. CDR3 coding DNA: TGCGCCAGCAGCCCAGGATTTGTAGCGGGATTTGCCACGCAGTATTTT. Translation gives CASSPGFVAGFATQYF.